Ten or more counts support the clone carrying this TCR beta chain. The target antigen is unknown. Its ends do not fully match the called genes, so a read error is possible. The read ends 3 residues shy of where the CDR3 ends; the end is completed using the germline J gene. The sample is drawn from a study of T cell clonality in common variable immunodeficiency. Study-wide results and caveats: TCRbeta clonality was increased in CVID versus healthy controls. CVID subjects shared fewer TCRbeta clones than healthy controls did.

Measured with immunoSEQ multiplex PCR; TCRdb has only the in-frame clones, and not every one. Singletons are absent from the sample, which has 39,000 or so clones. The CDR3 is made up of 15 amino acids. CDR1 and CDR2 from the germline V gene are LNHDA and SQIVND (reference sequence). Sequenced: peripheral blood mononuclear cells. The rearrangement uses TRBV19 and TRBJ2-1; tentatively, D is TRBD1 (6 bases). The sequence was obtained from a person aged 18 to 70 in good health. The covered CDR3 bases are TGTGCCAGTAAGAGGGGCAGGGGTTCCTCCAATGAG. Residues: CASKRGRGSSNE. Given in full, the CDR3 is CASKRGRGSSNEQFF.